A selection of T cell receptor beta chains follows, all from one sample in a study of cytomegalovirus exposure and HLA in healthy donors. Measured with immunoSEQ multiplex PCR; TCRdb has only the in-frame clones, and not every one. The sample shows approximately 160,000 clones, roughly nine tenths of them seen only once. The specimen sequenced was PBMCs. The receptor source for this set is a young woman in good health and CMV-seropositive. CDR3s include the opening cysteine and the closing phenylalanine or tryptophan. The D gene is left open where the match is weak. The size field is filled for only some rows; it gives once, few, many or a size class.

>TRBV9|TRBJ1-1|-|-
TGTGCCAGCAGCGTAGTTATGGGCGCGAACACTGAAGCTTTCTTT
CASSVVMGANTEAFF
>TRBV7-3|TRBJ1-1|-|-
TGTGCCAGCAGCCCCCGTAGGGGGACTGAAGCTTTCTTT
CASSPRRGTEAFF
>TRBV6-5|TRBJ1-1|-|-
TGTGCCAGCGTTGGATGGGAGACCGAAGCTTTCTTT
CASVGWETEAFF
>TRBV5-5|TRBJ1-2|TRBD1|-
TGTGCCAGCAGCTTGGGGCAGGGGGCGCAAACCTTC
CASSLGQGAQTF
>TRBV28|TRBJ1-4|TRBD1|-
TGTGCCAGCAGTTGGGACAGGGTTGATGAAAAACTGTTTTTT
CASSWDRVDEKLFF
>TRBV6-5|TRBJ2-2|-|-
TGTGCCAGCAGTTATAGTACACTCGGAGGGACCGGGGAGCTGTTTTTT
CASSYSTLGGTGELFF
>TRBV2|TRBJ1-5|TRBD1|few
TGTGCCAGCAGCCCCCCTACGAGAGGGGGCGGTCAGCCCCAGCATTTT
CASSPPTRGGGQPQHF
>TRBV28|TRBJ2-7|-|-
TGTGCCAGCAGTTTACTACAAGCGACCTACGAGCAGTACTTC
CASSLLQATYEQYF
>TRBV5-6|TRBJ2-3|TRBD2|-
TGTGCCAGCAGCCCCTCGACTAGCGGGGGCACAGATACGCAGTATTTT
CASSPSTSGGTDTQYF
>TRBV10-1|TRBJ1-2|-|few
TGCGCCAGCAGTGACGGGAACTATGGCTACACCTTC
CASSDGNYGYTF
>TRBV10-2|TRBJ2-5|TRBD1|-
TGCGCCAGCACGGCCGGGACAGGGGGAAAAGAGACCCAGTACTTC
CASTAGTGGKETQYF
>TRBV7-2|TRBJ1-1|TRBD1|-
TGTGCCAGCCGCGAACGACAGGGAACTGAAGCTTTCTTT
CASRERQGTEAFF
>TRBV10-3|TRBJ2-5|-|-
TGTGCCATCAGTGCCGCGGGACAGTCAGAGACCCAGTACTTC
CAISAAGQSETQYF
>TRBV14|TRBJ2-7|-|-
TGTGCCAGCAGCCCCCTGGCGGGAAGCTCCTACGAGCAGTACTTC
CASSPLAGSSYEQYF
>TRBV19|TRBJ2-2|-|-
TGTGCCAGTAGTACCAAATCATCGAACACCGGGGAGCTGTTTTTT
CASSTKSSNTGELFF
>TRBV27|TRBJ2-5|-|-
TGTGCCAGCAGCGGTGGTGAGACCCAGTACTTC
CASSGGETQYF
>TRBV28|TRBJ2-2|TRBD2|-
TGTGCCAGCACGGTAGCGGGGAACACCGGGGAGCTGTTTTTT
CASTVAGNTGELFF
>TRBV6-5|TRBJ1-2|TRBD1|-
TGTGCCAGCAAACCGATCACAGGGGGCTATGGCTACACCTTC
CASKPITGGYGYTF
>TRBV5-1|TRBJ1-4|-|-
TGCGCCAGCAGGCCCGACAGAATTAATGAAAAACTGTTTTTT
CASRPDRINEKLFF
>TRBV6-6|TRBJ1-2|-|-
TGTGCCAGCAGTTACGGCAGCTATGGCTACACCTTC
CASSYGSYGYTF
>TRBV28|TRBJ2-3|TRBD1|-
TGTGCCAGCAGTTTCGAAACAGGGGGCACAGATACGCAGTATTTT
CASSFETGGTDTQYF
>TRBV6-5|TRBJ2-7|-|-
TGTGCCAGCAGCCAAGGCGGGGAGCAGTACTTC
CASSQGGEQYF
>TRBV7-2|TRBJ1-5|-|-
TGTGCCAGCAGCCCGGAACAGGGCAATCAGCCCCAGCATTTT
CASSPEQGNQPQHF
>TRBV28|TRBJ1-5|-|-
TGTGCCAGCAGTTCTTCTTATCGGGGAGTGGACCAGCCCCAGCATTTT
CASSSSYRGVDQPQHF
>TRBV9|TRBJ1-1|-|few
TGTGCCAGCAGCCCAACGGGACACCTGAACACTGAAGCTTTCTTT
CASSPTGHLNTEAFF
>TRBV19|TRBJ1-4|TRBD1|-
TGTGCCAGTAGTATAGTACGCGGACAGGGTGGTGAAAAACTGTTTTTT
CASSIVRGQGGEKLFF
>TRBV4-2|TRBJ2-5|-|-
TGTGCCAGCAGCCACTCGGAGACCCAGTACTTC
CASSHSETQYF
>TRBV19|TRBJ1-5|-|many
TGTGCCAGTAGTATTGGGAGACAGCCCCAGCATTTT
CASSIGRQPQHF
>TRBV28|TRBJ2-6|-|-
TGTGCCAGCAGACCCATAGATAGTGGGGCCAACGTCCTGACTTTC
CASRPIDSGANVLTF
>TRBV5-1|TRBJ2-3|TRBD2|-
TGCGCCAGCAGCTTACCCAGTACAGCGGGAAGCACAGATACGCAGTATTTT
CASSLPSTAGSTDTQYF
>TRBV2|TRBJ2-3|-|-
TGTGCCAGCAGAGGCAGGCCCACAGATACGCAGTATTTT
CASRGRPTDTQYF
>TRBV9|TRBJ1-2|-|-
TGTGCCAGCAGCACCGAAGCACGAAACTATGGCTACACCTTC
CASSTEARNYGYTF
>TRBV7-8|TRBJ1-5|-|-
TGTGCCAGCAGCGATCCCCAGGGTGACCAGCCCCAGCATTTT
CASSDPQGDQPQHF
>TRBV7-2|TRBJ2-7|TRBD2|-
TGTGCCAGCAGCTACTCTAGCGGGGACTACGAGCAGTACTTC
CASSYSSGDYEQYF
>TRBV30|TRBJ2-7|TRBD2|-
TGTGCCTGGGGAGGACTAGCGGGACCCTACGAGCAGTACTTC
CAWGGLAGPYEQYF
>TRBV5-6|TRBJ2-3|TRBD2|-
TGTGCCAGCAGACTACCGGGAGGGCCGGCAGATACGCAGTATTTT
CASRLPGGPADTQYF
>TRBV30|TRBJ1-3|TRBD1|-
TGTGCCTGGAACTCAGGGGGCTCTGGAAACACCATATATTTT
CAWNSGGSGNTIYF
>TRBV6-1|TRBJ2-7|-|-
TGTGCCAGCAGAAGGCAGGGATCCTACGAGCAGTACTTC
CASRRQGSYEQYF
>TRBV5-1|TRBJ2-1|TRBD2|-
TGCGCCAGCAGCTTCGGCGGGACTAGCGGGAGGAATGAGCAGTTCTTC
CASSFGGTSGRNEQFF
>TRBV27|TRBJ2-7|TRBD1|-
TGTGCCAGCAGTTTATGGGACAGGGGGTACGAGCAGTACTTC
CASSLWDRGYEQYF
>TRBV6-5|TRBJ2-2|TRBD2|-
TGTGCCAGCAGGGGACTAGCGGGAGTCTCCGGGGAGCTGTTTTTT
CASRGLAGVSGELFF
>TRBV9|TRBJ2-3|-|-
TGTGCCAGCAGCGTAGCCAGGGAAAATACGCAGTATTTT
CASSVARENTQYF
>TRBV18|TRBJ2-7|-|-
TGTGCCAGCTCACCGGCGGCCGACGAGCAGTACTTC
CASSPAADEQYF
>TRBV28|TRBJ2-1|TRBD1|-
TGTGCCAGCAGAGCATGGGACAGGGCCCCCAATGAGCAGTTCTTC
CASRAWDRAPNEQFF
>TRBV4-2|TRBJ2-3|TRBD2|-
TGTGCCAGCAGCCTACAGCCGGGACTAGCGTCCACAGATACGCAGTATTTT
CASSLQPGLASTDTQYF
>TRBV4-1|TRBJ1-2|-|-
TGCGCCAGCAGCCCCGTCAACGACAGGTTCTATGGCTACACCTTC
CASSPVNDRFYGYTF
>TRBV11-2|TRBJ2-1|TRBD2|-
TGTGCCAGCAGCCGAGGGACTAGCGGGAGTAGGGTCGATGAGCAGTTCTTC
CASSRGTSGSRVDEQFF
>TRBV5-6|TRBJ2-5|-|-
TGTGCCAGCAGCTTGGTACGGGGTAAAGAGACCCAGTACTTC
CASSLVRGKETQYF
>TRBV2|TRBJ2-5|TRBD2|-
TGTGCCAGCTCTAGCGGGAGTGGGGAGACCCAGTACTTC
CASSSGSGETQYF
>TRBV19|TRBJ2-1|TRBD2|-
TGTGCCAGTAGTATGACTAGCGGGAGAGTCCATGAGCAGTTCTTC
CASSMTSGRVHEQFF
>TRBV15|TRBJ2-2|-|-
TGTGCCACCTTACCTACTCCCGCCGGGGAGCTGTTTTTT
CATLPTPAGELFF
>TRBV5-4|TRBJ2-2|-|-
TGTGCCAGCAGCCAGGGGTCCAAGAACACCGGGGAGCTGTTTTTT
CASSQGSKNTGELFF
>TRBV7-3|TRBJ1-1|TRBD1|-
TGTGCCAGCAGCCCTGGACAGGGTGCAGCTTTCTTT
CASSPGQGAAFF
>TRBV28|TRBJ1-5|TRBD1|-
TGTGCCAGCAGTCCGGTGGGGACAGCGCATCAGCCCCAGCATTTT
CASSPVGTAHQPQHF
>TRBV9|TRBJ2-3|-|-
TGTGCCAGCAGCGTAGAGGTGGGAGAAACAGATACGCAGTATTTT
CASSVEVGETDTQYF